A single sample gave rise to the 7 T cell receptor beta chains below, sequenced in a study of blood T cell repertoires in COVID-19. The assay was immunoSEQ multiplex PCR, and TCRdb's table has in-frame clones only and misses some. The sample includes approximately 240,000 clones, around four fifths of them seen just once. The sample consisted of peripheral blood. These receptor sequences come from a woman older than 75 with active or convalescent COVID-19.

The V and J genes are TRBV23-1 and TRBJ2-5, with TRBD1 identical over 7 bases. TRBV23-1 is designated an ORF whose function remains uncertain. J lost 0 bases, V lost 8 bases, and 15 bases had no gene match. The CDR3 contains 17 residues. CDR3 amino acids: CASASAIAGGHQETQYF. CDR3 bases: TGCGCCAGCGCCTCGGCGATTGCAGGGGGACACCAAGAGACCCAGTACTTC.

CDR3 sequence: CASSGRGQHLNTEAFF. The DNA of the CDR3 is TGTGCCAGCAGCGGCCGAGGGCAGCACTTGAACACTGAAGCTTTCTTT. The genes are TRBV21-1 and TRBJ1-1. TRBV21-1 is a known pseudogene. The CDR3 extends over 16 amino acids.

This clone was seen a few times. The CDR3 loop reads CASRGSISGNTIYF. The CDR3 region has the DNA TGTGCCAGCAGGGGCTCCATCTCTGGAAACACCATATATTTT. This chain connects TRBV6-5 to TRBJ1-3, with D hard to call. With 6 bases removed from V and 0 bases from J, the gap between germline ends came to 9 bases. Germline values: CDR1 MNHEY, CDR2 SVGAGI. This CDR3 has 14 residues.

The chain employs TRBV10-2 and TRBJ1-1; weak D call: TRBD1 (6 bases). Germline lookup yields CDR1 WSHSY and CDR2 SAAADI. The CDR3 loop spans 15 amino acids. Trimming took off 2 bases at V and 7 bases at J, with 17 bases between the two ends. CDR3 sequence reads: CASSEPGTFGVEAFF. The CDR3 bases are TGCGCCAGCAGTGAGCCCGGGACATTTGGAGTTGAAGCTTTCTTT.

The CDR3 coding sequence is TGTGCCAGCAGCCCTCCCGGGACAGGGACTCATGGCTACACCTTC. It translates to CASSPPGTGTHGYTF. V gene TRBV7-9 combines with J gene TRBJ1-2; 9 bases fit TRBD1. The CDR3 extends over 15 amino acids. The J segment lost 6 bases and the V segment lost 5 bases, leaving 10 bases of the junction unmatched. Germline V gene data show CDR1 as SEHNR and CDR2 as FQNEAQ (reference sequence).

Worth noting for this clone: Compared with germline, one end of the junction differs, possibly owing to a read error. This chain joins TRBV5-6 and TRBJ2-7, with no clear D. The germline CDR1 and CDR2 sequences are SGHDT and YYEEEE. The CDR3 runs 13 residues. Here the CDR3 reads CASSLDPATTRDF. CDR3 DNA: TGTGCCAGCAGCTTGGATCCGGCTACAACTCGGGACTTC.

The CDR3 DNA reads as TGTGCCAGCAGTCCTGGGACTAGCGGGGGGGGCCAGTACTTC. Its protein is CASSPGTSGGGQYF. The chain carries TRBV2 and TRBJ2-5, with 16 bases matching TRBD2. The germline CDR1 and CDR2 sequences are SNHLY and FYNNEI. The V and J ends lost 5 bases and 10 bases, in that order; junction bases with no gene match: 4. The CDR3 runs 14 residues.